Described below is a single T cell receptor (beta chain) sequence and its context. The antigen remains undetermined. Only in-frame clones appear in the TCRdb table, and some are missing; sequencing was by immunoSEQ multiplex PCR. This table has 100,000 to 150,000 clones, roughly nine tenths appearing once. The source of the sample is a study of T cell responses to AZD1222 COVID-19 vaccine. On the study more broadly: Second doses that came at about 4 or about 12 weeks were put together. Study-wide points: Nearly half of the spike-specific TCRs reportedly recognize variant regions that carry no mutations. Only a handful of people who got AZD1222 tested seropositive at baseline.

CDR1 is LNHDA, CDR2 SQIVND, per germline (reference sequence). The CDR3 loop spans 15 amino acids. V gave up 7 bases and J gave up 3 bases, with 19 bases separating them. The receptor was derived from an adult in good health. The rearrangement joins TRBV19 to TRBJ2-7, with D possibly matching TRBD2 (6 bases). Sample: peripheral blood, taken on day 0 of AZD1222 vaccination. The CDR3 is CASTRSGGLYYEQYF. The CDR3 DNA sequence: TGTGCCAGTACCAGATCAGGAGGGCTTTACTACGAGCAGTACTTC. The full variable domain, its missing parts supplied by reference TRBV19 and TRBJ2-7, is DGGITQSPKYLFRKEGQNVTLSCEQNLNHDAMYWYRQDPGQGLRLIYYSQIVNDFQKGDIAEGYSVSREKKESFPLTVTSAQKNPTAFYLCASTRSGGLYYEQYFGPGTRLTVT.